These 23 T cell receptor beta chains were sequenced from one sample in a study of blood T cell repertoires in COVID-19. The table came from immunoSEQ multiplex PCR; TCRdb's copy has only in-frame clones and leaves some out. The sample has approximately 500,000 clones, approximately 85% seen once; the top ten hold approximately 3%. Specimen: peripheral blood. These receptors came from a human donor in a cohort sampled during active COVID-19.

CDR3 in amino acids: CASSLARVPRLGFPYEQYF. As DNA, the CDR3 is TGTGCCAGCAGCTTAGCCAGGGTCCCCAGACTAGGGTTCCCCTACGAGCAGTACTTC. The chain links TRBV7-9 to TRBJ2-7; TRBD2 might be the D (6 bases). The germline gives CDR1 SEHNR, CDR2 FQNEAQ (reference sequence). The V gene lost 0 bases and the J gene lost 2 bases, with 23 bases spanning the gap. The CDR3 is 19 amino acids.

This chain uses TRBV3-1 (or the pseudogene TRBV3-2) with TRBJ1-1; the D gene is possibly TRBD1 (5 bases). From germline, CDR1 is LGHDT and CDR2 YNNKEL (reference sequence). This CDR3 has 12 amino acids. V was clipped by 3 bases and J by 8 bases, with 10 bases between them. Written as DNA, the CDR3 is TGTGCCAGCAGCCAGGGGCAGGGCGAAGCTTTCTTT. Amino acids: CASSQGQGEAFF.

The V and J genes are TRBV9 and TRBJ2-3; 12 bases fit TRBD2. Trimming cost V 4 bases and J 6 bases; bases outside gene matches: 9. Germline-derived CDR1 and CDR2 are SGDLS and YYNGEE. The CDR3 is 16 amino acids. CDR3 amino acids: CASSSTTSGSIDTQYF. The CDR3 DNA reads TGTGCCAGCAGCTCGACGACTAGCGGGAGTATTGATACGCAGTATTTT.

The chain recombines TRBV5-4 with TRBJ1-4; D not certain. V was pared by 0 bases and J by 0 bases, with 6 bases between. The CDR3 runs 15 residues. Germline V CDR1 and CDR2: SGHNT, YYREEE (reference sequence). CDR3 region: CASSLGSATNEKLFF. The CDR3 DNA sequence: TGTGCCAGCAGCTTGGGCAGCGCAACTAATGAAAAACTGTTTTTT.

This clone was observed a single time. The chain couples TRBV24-1 to TRBJ2-3, with TRBD1 matching 7 bases. This CDR3 region has 15 residues. Germline assignment: CDR1 KGHDR and CDR2 SFDVKD. The J segment lost 4 bases and the V segment lost 3 bases, leaving 6 bases of the junction unmatched. The CDR3 DNA reads TGTGCCACCAGTGATCCCAACAGGGGCGCAGATACGCAGTATTTT. It translates to CATSDPNRGADTQYF.

The rearrangement joins TRBV7-9 to TRBJ1-1; a possible D gene is TRBD1 (5 bases). The germline V gene encodes CDR1 SEHNR and CDR2 FQNEAQ (reference sequence). The CDR3 loop spans 15 amino acids. V lost 1 base, J lost 2 bases, and 11 bases lay in between. CDR3 in amino acids: CASSLGRTRNTEAFF. The CDR3 DNA reads as TGTGCCAGCAGCTTAGGCCGGACACGAAACACTGAAGCTTTCTTT.

This chain joins TRBV10-3 and TRBJ2-7, with D possibly being TRBD2 (5 bases). Trimming took 4 bases from V and 3 from J, leaving 16 bases between them. The CDR3 length is 15 residues. Germline V gives CDR1 ENHRY, CDR2 SYGVKD. The CDR3 spells CAISGGGPSLYEQYF. The CDR3 nucleotides read TGTGCCATCAGTGGAGGAGGACCATCTCTCTACGAGCAGTACTTC.

The sample holds one count of this clone. V usage is TRBV7-9 and J usage is TRBJ2-7; 9 bases are shared with TRBD1. CDR3 length equals 13 residues. Unmatched junction bases numbered 5, after V lost 8 bases and J lost 3 bases. The germline V gene encodes CDR1 SEHNR and CDR2 FQNEAQ (reference sequence). CDR3 bases: TGTGCCAGCGGGGACAGGGTACTCTACGAGCAGTACTTC. Its protein is CASGDRVLYEQYF.

The chain has TRBV24-1 and TRBJ2-3, with TRBD2 matching over 8 bases. The CDR3 loop spans 15 amino acids. Germline V gene sequence: CDR1 KGHDR, CDR2 SFDVKD. Unmatched junction bases numbered 5, after V lost 4 bases and J lost 3 bases. CDR3 in DNA: TGTGCCACCAGTGACCCGGGGGGGCTTACAGATACGCAGTATTTT. Its translation: CATSDPGGLTDTQYF.

The rearrangement links TRBV5-1 to TRBJ2-1; D is possibly TRBD2 (5 bases). Between the trimmed V and J ends, which lost 3 bases and 4 bases, there was a span of 20 bases. This CDR3 has 17 residues. Germline V gene data show CDR1 as SGHRS and CDR2 as YFSETQ. CDR3 in DNA: TGCGCCAGCAGCTCGCCTAGCTCCAGGCGGCAATACAATGAGCAGTTCTTC. Protein: CASSSPSSRRQYNEQFF.

The CDR3 loop is CASSPGTGDNEKLFF. For the CDR3, the DNA is TGTGCCAGCTCACCCGGGACAGGGGATAATGAAAAACTGTTTTTT. V gene TRBV18 combines with J gene TRBJ1-4; 10 nucleotides align to TRBD1. Germline V gene lookup returns CDR1 KGHSH and CDR2 LQKENI. V shed 3 bases and J 4 bases; nucleotides not matched to a gene: 2. The CDR3 consists of 15 residues.

This chain joins TRBV24-1 and TRBJ2-3, with 9 positions matching TRBD2. The CDR3 covers 17 residues. Trimming took 4 bases from V and 5 from J; bases not matched to a gene: 12. Germline V CDR1 and CDR2: KGHDR, SFDVKD. The CDR3 loop is CATSDPSASGNGDTQYF. CDR3 DNA: TGTGCCACCAGTGACCCCTCGGCTAGCGGGAATGGAGATACGCAGTATTTT.

The chain is built from TRBV27 and TRBJ2-5; 9 bases align to TRBD1. The CDR3 extends over 12 amino acids. Losses at the gene ends were 10 bases for V and 5 bases for J; bases not matched to a gene: 5. The germline CDR1 and CDR2 sequences are MNHEY and SMNVEV (reference sequence). CDR3 nucleotides: TGTGCCACCAAGACAGGGGGGGAGACCCAGTACTTC. Translating it yields CATKTGGETQYF.

In DNA, the CDR3 is TGTGCCAGTAAACGGGACAGTTCCTACAATGAGCAGTTCTTC. Its protein product is CASKRDSSYNEQFF. The chain couples TRBV19 to TRBJ2-1, with TRBD1 matching over 7 bases. Germline CDR1 LNHDA, CDR2 SQIVND (reference sequence). The CDR3 sequence is 14 residues long. Unmatched junction bases numbered 4, after V lost 7 bases and J lost 1 base.

The chain links TRBV7-3 to TRBJ1-2; no firm D call. CDR3 length: 15 residues. Germline V gene data show CDR1 as SGHTA and CDR2 as FQGTGA. Trimming left V 1 base short and J 4 bases short, with 13 bases between. CDR3 loop: CASSLNGLEGYGYTF. The CDR3 bases are TGTGCCAGCAGCTTAAATGGCTTGGAGGGCTATGGCTACACCTTC.

DNA of the CDR3: TGCGCCAGCAGCCAACGGTACCCCCCCTATGGCTACACCTTC. Translation: CASSQRYPPYGYTF. The chain recombines TRBV4-3 with TRBJ1-2; D ambiguous. V gave up 2 bases and J gave up 4 bases, with 11 bases separating them. The CDR3 consists of 14 residues. The V gene's germline CDR1 is LGHNA and CDR2 YSLEER.

This sequence joins TRBV30 and TRBJ2-5; TRBD2 agrees at 11 bases. Trimming took 2 bases from V and 2 from J; bases not matched to a gene: 4. CDR3 size: 15 residues. Germline assignment: CDR1 GTSNPN and CDR2 SVGIG (reference sequence). The CDR3: CAWSLAGGPQETQYF. DNA of the CDR3: TGTGCCTGGAGTCTAGCGGGAGGACCACAAGAGACCCAGTACTTC.

The chain recombines TRBV4-3 with TRBJ2-1; TRBD2 aligns across 8 bases. CDR1 and CDR2 (germline): LGHNA, YSLEER. The CDR3 covers 19 residues. J gave up 0 bases and V 3 bases, and 13 bases lay outside the gene matches. The CDR3 reads CASSQFHSGIRFSYNEQFF. CDR3 nucleotides: TGCGCCAGCAGCCAGTTCCATAGCGGGATCCGCTTCTCCTACAATGAGCAGTTCTTC.

The rearrangement links TRBV19 to TRBJ2-5, with D possibly being TRBD1 (5 bases). Germline-derived CDR1 and CDR2 are LNHDA and SQIVND (reference sequence). The CDR3 extends over 13 amino acids. Between the trimmed V and J ends, which lost 3 bases and 6 bases, there was a span of 11 bases. This chain's CDR3 is CASSIGAVKTQYF. The CDR3 coding sequence is TGTGCCAGTAGTATTGGGGCTGTGAAGACCCAGTACTTC.

The chain combines TRBV10-2 with TRBJ2-2; D possibly corresponds to TRBD1 (6 bases). The germline V gene has CDR1 WSHSY and CDR2 SAAADI. Deletions cut 3 bases from V and 8 bases from J, with 13 bases between. This CDR3 has 14 amino acids. CDR3 sequence reads: CASSETRGWGELFF. The CDR3, as DNA: TGCGCCAGCAGTGAAACTAGGGGGTGGGGGGAGCTGTTTTTT.

V and J are TRBV19 and TRBJ2-2, with 7 positions matching TRBD1. This CDR3 contains 15 residues. Per germline, CDR1 LNHDA and CDR2 SQIVND (reference sequence). V gave up 5 bases and J gave up 0 bases; unmatched junction bases: 3. The CDR3 reads CASSFGQANTGELFF. In DNA, the CDR3 is TGTGCCAGTAGTTTTGGACAGGCGAACACCGGGGAGCTGTTTTTT.

The chain employs TRBV3-1 (or the pseudogene TRBV3-2) and TRBJ1-1, with 8 bases that match TRBD1. J lost 5 bases, V lost 4 bases, and 9 bases had no gene match. Germline V gene lookup returns CDR1 LGHDT and CDR2 YNNKEL (reference sequence). The CDR3 has 15 residues. CDR3 loop: CASSPNRGGRTEAFF. CDR3 nucleotides: TGTGCCAGCAGCCCGAACAGGGGGGGGAGAACTGAAGCTTTCTTT.

This chain links TRBV28 with TRBJ2-1, with 7 bases lining up with TRBD2. Germline CDR1 and CDR2: MDHEN and SYDVKM. V dropped 4 bases and J dropped 5; count of bases not matched to a gene: 8. The CDR3 contains 15 residues. The CDR3, as DNA: TGTGCCAGCAGTTCCAGCGGGACTATTAACAATGAGCAGTTCTTC. It yields the protein CASSSSGTINNEQFF.